The entry below describes one T cell receptor (beta chain). Its antigen remains unknown. CDR3 length: 15 amino acids. CDR1 is SGHVS, CDR2 FQNEAQ, per germline. V shed 1 base and J shed 4 bases, with 13 bases lying between them. The data originate from a study of glioma-infiltrating T cells after dendritic cell vaccination. Study as a whole: Dendritic cell vaccination trial patients had either newly diagnosed or recurrent glioblastoma. Patients received autologous tumor lysate-pulsed dendritic cell vaccination between about 2003 and 2013.

Time point defined: after dendritic cell vaccination, including at tumor progression/relapse. Study outcomes and limitations: Survival was not directly related to TCR clonality in these patients.

The table came from immunoSEQ multiplex PCR; TCRdb's copy has only in-frame clones and leaves some out. The repertoire consists of 85,000 to 100,000 clones, with approximately 81% occurring once and the leading ten covering about 8.5%. The TCR comes from a human donor with glioblastoma. This chain links TRBV7-8 with TRBJ1-2; D not resolved. The material was blood, obtained after dendritic cell vaccination. CDR3 region: CASSLEVAPSYGYTF. The CDR3 bases are TGTGCCAGCAGCTTAGAGGTAGCCCCCTCCTATGGCTACACCTTC.